This TCR delta chain is from a study of gamma-delta chains in newborns, infants, children. In the study overall: Innate gammadelta T cells reportedly expand polyclonally right after birth, driven by microbial exposure, per the title.

The CDR3 is made up of 18 amino acids. Germline CDR1 is GEAIGNYY and CDR2 is EKD. Note on this clone: This DNA translates differently at residue 13 from the TCRdb protein, which is that of a much larger clone; a read error is likely, and the protein shown is the DNA's own translation.

TCRdb re-processed the reads using CATT. Of about 3,400 delta-chain clones in the sample, roughly 1.3% were seen once. The TCR sequence derives from a child who was a newborn, infant or young child, either healthy, febrile or measles-vaccinated (not recorded which). The chain recombines TRDV2 with TRDJ3, with TRDD3 identical over 8 bases. The sample comprised blood. The CDR3 region is CACDTVGDTSWDARQMFF. CDR3 nucleotide sequence: TGTGCCTGTGACACTGTAGGGGATACCTCCTGGGACGCCCGACAGATGTTTTTC.